These T cell receptor beta chains were read from a single sample in a study of response to subunit inactivated influenza vaccine. TCRdb passed the RT-PCR reads through MiXCR, listing each CDR3 protein once. In the table there are 500,000 or so distinct CDR3 sequences, roughly 11% of which are singletons. The input for sequencing was PBMCs from blood, taken around seven weeks after vaccination. These receptors were obtained from a man over 45 who received an inactivated influenza vaccine. The CDR3 runs from the conserved cysteine through the conserved F or W. The order of the fields is CDR3 length, D gene, J gene, V gene, clone size, CDR3 DNA, CDR3 protein. D genes are given only for firm matches. Size is omitted from some rows. Given values are once, few, many or a class for expanded clones.

>14|NA|TRBJ2-2|TRBV5-5|many
TGTGCCAGCAGCTTGGGACTATGGGGCGGGGAGCTGTTTTTT
CASSLGLWGGELFF
>19|TRBD2|TRBJ2-1|TRBV6-5|NA
TGTGCCAGCAGTTACTCCCCCCCTGAATCAGCGGGACCCTACAATGAGCAGTTCTTC
CASSYSPPESAGPYNEQFF
>14|NA|TRBJ2-7|TRBV12-3/TRBV12-4|NA
TGTGCCAGCAGTGAAGGCCCGAGCTCCTACGAGCAGTACTTC
CASSEGPSSYEQYF
>15|TRBD1|TRBJ1-4|TRBV6-1|few
TGTGCCAGCAACTCCCGGGACAGGGGCAATGAAAAACTGTTTTTT
CASNSRDRGNEKLFF
>16|TRBD2|TRBJ2-6|TRBV6-5|few
TGTGCCAGCAGTTACGCACGGGGGGCTGGGGCCAACGTCCTGACTTTC
CASSYARGAGANVLTF
>15|NA|TRBJ2-3|TRBV5-1|many
TGCGCCAGCAGCCCTGGAGTCCAGGGAGGAGATACGCAGTATTTT
CASSPGVQGGDTQYF
>17|TRBD1|TRBJ2-6|TRBV5-1|NA
TGCGCCAGCAGCCAGTGGGACAGCCACTCTGGGGCCAACGTCCTGACTTTC
CASSQWDSHSGANVLTF
>15|NA|TRBJ2-1|TRBV19|NA
TGTGCCAGTAGTCCCCAGGGTGCGGGGTACAATGAGCAGTTCTTC
CASSPQGAGYNEQFF
>14|NA|TRBJ1-4|TRBV5-1|many
TGCGCCAGCAGCTTAAAGGGGGAATACGAAAAACTGTTTTTT
CASSLKGEYEKLFF
>15|TRBD1|TRBJ2-5|TRBV20-1|few
TGCAGTGCTAGAGATATATCAGGGGGCCAAGAGACCCAGTACTTC
CSARDISGGQETQYF
>13|NA|TRBJ2-5|TRBV29-1|many
TGCAGCGTTGTAGGGACACAACAAGAGACCCAGTACTTC
CSVVGTQQETQYF
>15|NA|TRBJ1-2|TRBV25-1|few
TGTGCCAGCAGTGAAGGAGGCAGTAACATCTATGGCTACACCTTC
CASSEGGSNIYGYTF
>16|TRBD2|TRBJ2-1|TRBV5-1|many
TGCGCCAGCAGCTCCCTAGCGGCAGACACCTACAATGAGCAGTTCTTC
CASSSLAADTYNEQFF
>14|NA|TRBJ2-3|TRBV5-1|few
TGCGCCAGCAGCCCCGGCGGGCACACAGATACGCAGTATTTT
CASSPGGHTDTQYF
>14|TRBD1|TRBJ2-7|TRBV29-1|many
TGCAGCGTTTCCTGGGGGACAGGTGCCTACGAGCAGTACTTC
CSVSWGTGAYEQYF
>11|NA|TRBJ2-7|TRBV14|few
TGTGCCAGCAGCGCCCACGTGGAGCAGTACTTC
CASSAHVEQYF
>15|NA|TRBJ2-6|TRBV5-4|few
TGTGCCAGCACCGCAGGAGGCTCTGGGGCCAACGTCCTGACTTTC
CASTAGGSGANVLTF
>14|NA|TRBJ2-4|TRBV4-3|few
TGCGCCAGCAGCCAAGAGCCAGCCAAAAACATTCAGTACTTC
CASSQEPAKNIQYF
>14|TRBD2|TRBJ2-7|TRBV20-1|NA
TGCAGTGCTAGAGACGGTAGCGGGAGGGCTGGGCAGTACTTC
CSARDGSGRAGQYF
>18|TRBD1|TRBJ2-7|TRBV6-2/TRBV6-3|NA
TGTGCCAGCAGTAAACGGATCGGGACAGGGGGCCCCTACTACGAGCAGTACTTC
CASSKRIGTGGPYYEQYF
>15|NA|TRBJ1-2|TRBV5-6|many
TGTGCCAGCAGCTTGAGTCTTGCTGACGACTATGGCTACACCTTC
CASSLSLADDYGYTF
>11|NA|TRBJ2-1|TRBV3-1|NA
TGTGCCAGCAGCCAAGGCGGGGAGACGTTCTTC
CASSQGGETFF
>15|TRBD1|TRBJ2-4|TRBV14|few
TGTGCCAGCAGCCAAGATTGGACAGGAAAAAACATTCAGTACTTC
CASSQDWTGKNIQYF
>13|NA|TRBJ1-4|TRBV11-2|few
TGTGCCAGCAGCGTGTTGAAAAATGAAAAACTGTTTTTT
CASSVLKNEKLFF
>10|NA|TRBJ2-1|TRBV12-3/TRBV12-4|many
TGTGCCAGCAGTTGGAATGAGCAGTTCTTC
CASSWNEQFF
>14|NA|TRBJ2-3|TRBV4-3|NA
TGCGCCAGCAGCCAAGCGGCCTATACAGATACGCAGTATTTT
CASSQAAYTDTQYF
>20|TRBD1|TRBJ2-6|TRBV20-1|few
TGCAGTGCGACGGAGCGGGCCTCGACAGGGGAATCGGCTGGGGCCAACGTCCTGACTTTC
CSATERASTGESAGANVLTF
>11|NA|TRBJ1-5|TRBV4-2|few
TGTGCCGCTGGAGGAGGTCAGCCCCAGCATTTT
CAAGGGQPQHF
>13|NA|TRBJ1-3|TRBV29-1|many
TGCAGCGGGACCGCTCACTCTGGAAACACCATATATTTT
CSGTAHSGNTIYF
>18|NA|TRBJ1-2|TRBV7-8|NA
TGTGCCAGCAGCTTAGCGCCCACAGCCCGGGGCGTTAACTATGGCTACACCTTC
CASSLAPTARGVNYGYTF
>15|TRBD2|TRBJ2-5|TRBV12-3/TRBV12-4|NA
TGTGCCAGCAGCCTTAGCGGGGAGTACCAAGAGACCCAGTACTTC
CASSLSGEYQETQYF
>14|TRBD1|TRBJ2-3|TRBV29-1|few
TGCAGCGTAGACGGACAGGGAAGACCAGATACGCAGTATTTT
CSVDGQGRPDTQYF
>18|TRBD1|TRBJ2-1|TRBV11-2|few
TGTGCCAGCAGCTTAGGAGGGGGCCGGACAGCCTCCTACAATGAGCAGTTCTTC
CASSLGGGRTASYNEQFF
>15|TRBD2|TRBJ2-5|TRBV3-1|few
TGTGCCAGCAGCCAAGCGGGAGGGCCGTGGGAGACCCAGTACTTC
CASSQAGGPWETQYF
>15|TRBD1|TRBJ1-1|TRBV6-1|NA
TGTGCCAGCACCCCGGGACAGCTAAGTGGCACTGAAGCTTTCTTT
CASTPGQLSGTEAFF
>18|TRBD1|TRBJ1-4|TRBV4-1|NA
TGCGCCAGCAGCCAAACCCCGGGACAGGGGGCGACTAATGAAAAACTGTTTTTT
CASSQTPGQGATNEKLFF
>14|TRBD2|TRBJ2-5|TRBV6-1|many
TGTGCCAGCAGCAGGACTAGCGGGTTAGAGACCCAGTACTTC
CASSRTSGLETQYF
>15|NA|TRBJ2-1|TRBV19|few
TGTGCCAGTAGTAAACGACAGCGCTCCTACAATGAGCAGTTCTTC
CASSKRQRSYNEQFF
>15|TRBD1|TRBJ2-1|TRBV3-1|NA
TGTGCCAGCAGCCAAGCGAACAGGGGTTACAATGAGCAGTTCTTC
CASSQANRGYNEQFF
>15|NA|TRBJ1-2|TRBV6-1|few
TGTGCCAGCAGTGACGGCGAAGGGGGGGTCGGTGGCTACACCTTC
CASSDGEGGVGGYTF
>15|NA|TRBJ1-2|TRBV4-2|NA
TGTGCCAGCAGCCTAGTTGAGGGCCAAAACTATGGCTACACCTTC
CASSLVEGQNYGYTF
>12|NA|TRBJ1-3|TRBV4-3|NA
TGCGCCAGCAGCCAAGAGGGAGGGGCCATATATTTT
CASSQEGGAIYF
>15|NA|TRBJ2-7|TRBV6-5|NA
TGTGCCAGCAGTTTAGCCGGGACACCAAATTACGAGCAGTACTTC
CASSLAGTPNYEQYF
>13|NA|TRBJ1-3|TRBV20-1|few
TGCAGTGCCAGGGAAGGGGTTAGCCACACCATATATTTT
CSAREGVSHTIYF
>16|NA|TRBJ2-3|TRBV5-1|NA
TGCGCCAGCAGCCTGGGACTGTACGGGCGTTTAGATACGCAGTATTTT
CASSLGLYGRLDTQYF
>13|NA|TRBJ2-7|TRBV7-8|many
TGTGCCAGCAGCTTAGGGGACGCGGCAGAGCAGTACTTC
CASSLGDAAEQYF
>14|NA|TRBJ1-6|TRBV20-1|few
TGCAGTGCTAGTAGAGAAATAGATAATTCACCCCTCCACTTT
CSASREIDNSPLHF
>16|TRBD1|TRBJ2-1|TRBV12-3/TRBV12-4|many
TGTGCCAGCAGTCCCGGGACAGGGAGCTCCTACAATGAGCAGTTCTTC
CASSPGTGSSYNEQFF
>14|NA|TRBJ2-2|TRBV12-3/TRBV12-4|NA
TGTGCCAGCAGTTTAGGGAGGGGTTCCGGGGAGCTGTTTTTT
CASSLGRGSGELFF
>16|NA|TRBJ1-1|TRBV6-5|few
TGTGCCAGCAGTTACACCATCCCCTCGGCGGGCACTGAAGCTTTCTTT
CASSYTIPSAGTEAFF
>15|NA|TRBJ1-6|TRBV5-1|NA
TGCGCCAGCAGCTTGGCCACGGCGACGGAGGGGACCCTCCACTTT
CASSLATATEGTLHF
>15|TRBD1|TRBJ2-7|TRBV11-2|NA
TGTGCCAGCAGCGTTGTAGGCCAGGGGGCGGGGGAGCAGTACTTC
CASSVVGQGAGEQYF
>15|NA|TRBJ2-2|TRBV2|few
TGTGCCAGCACCAGGGAGGGGGTATGGGCCGGGGAGCTGTTTTTT
CASTREGVWAGELFF
>12|TRBD1|TRBJ2-4|TRBV10-2|NA
TGCGCCAGCACCGGGACAGGGAACATTCAGTACTTC
CASTGTGNIQYF
>15|NA|TRBJ2-7|TRBV28|many
TGTGCCAGCAGTTTATTCCCCCAGGGTAGAGGCGAGCAGTACTTC
CASSLFPQGRGEQYF
>14|TRBD1|TRBJ2-7|TRBV24-1|NA
TGTGCCACCAGTGGGACAGGGGGGTCCTACGAGCAGTACTTC
CATSGTGGSYEQYF
>17|NA|TRBJ2-1|TRBV9|many
TGTGCCAGCAGCGCTCGATTGAGCGCCGAGTCCTACAATGAGCAGTTCTTC
CASSARLSAESYNEQFF
>16|TRBD2|TRBJ2-1|TRBV11-2|NA
TGTGCCAGCAGCCCAGGGCGGCGGGGGTTGCAATATGAGCAGTTCTTC
CASSPGRRGLQYEQFF